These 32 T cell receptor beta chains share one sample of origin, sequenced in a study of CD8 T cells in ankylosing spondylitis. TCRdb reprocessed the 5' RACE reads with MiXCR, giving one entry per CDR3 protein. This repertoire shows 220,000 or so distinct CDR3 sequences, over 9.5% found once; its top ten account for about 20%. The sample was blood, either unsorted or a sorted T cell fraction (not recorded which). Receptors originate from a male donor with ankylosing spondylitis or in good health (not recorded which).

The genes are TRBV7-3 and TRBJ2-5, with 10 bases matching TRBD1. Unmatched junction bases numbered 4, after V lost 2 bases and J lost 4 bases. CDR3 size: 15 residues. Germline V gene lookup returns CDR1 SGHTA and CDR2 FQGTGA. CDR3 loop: CASSLGTGVRETQYF. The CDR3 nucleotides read TGTGCCAGCAGCTTAGGGACAGGGGTGAGAGAGACCCAGTACTTC.

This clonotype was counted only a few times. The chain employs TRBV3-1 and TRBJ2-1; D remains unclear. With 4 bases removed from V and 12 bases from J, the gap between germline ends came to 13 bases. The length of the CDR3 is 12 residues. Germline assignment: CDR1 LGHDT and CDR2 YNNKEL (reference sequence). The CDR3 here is CASSPDLSLQFF. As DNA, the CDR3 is TGTGCCAGCAGCCCTGACCTAAGTCTGCAGTTCTTC.

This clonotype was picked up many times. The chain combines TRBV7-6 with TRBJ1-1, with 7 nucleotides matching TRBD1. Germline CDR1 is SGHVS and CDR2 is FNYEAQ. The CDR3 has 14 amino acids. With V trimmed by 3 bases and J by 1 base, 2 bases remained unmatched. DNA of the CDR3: TGTGCCAGCAGCTTCCGGGACAGGAACACTGAAGCTTTCTTT. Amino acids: CASSFRDRNTEAFF.

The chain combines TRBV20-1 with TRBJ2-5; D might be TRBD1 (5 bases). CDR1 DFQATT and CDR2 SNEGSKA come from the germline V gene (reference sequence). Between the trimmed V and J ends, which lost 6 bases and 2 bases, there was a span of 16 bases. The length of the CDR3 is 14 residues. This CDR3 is CSARAVVWQETQYF. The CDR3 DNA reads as TGCAGTGCCAGGGCAGTCGTTTGGCAAGAGACCCAGTACTTC.

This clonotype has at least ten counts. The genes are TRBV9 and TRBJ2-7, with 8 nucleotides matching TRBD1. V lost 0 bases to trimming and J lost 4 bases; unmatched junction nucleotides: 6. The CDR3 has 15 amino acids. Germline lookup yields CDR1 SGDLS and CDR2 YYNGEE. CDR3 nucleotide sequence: TGTGCCAGCAGCGTAGCTCCGACAGGGGAGTACGAGCAGTACTTC. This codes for CASSVAPTGEYEQYF.

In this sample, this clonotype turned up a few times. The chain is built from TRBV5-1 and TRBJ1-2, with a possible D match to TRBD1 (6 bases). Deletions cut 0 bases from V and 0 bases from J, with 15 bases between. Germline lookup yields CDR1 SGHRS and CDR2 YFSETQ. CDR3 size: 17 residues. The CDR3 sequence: CASSLEAGADSNYGYTF. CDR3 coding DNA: TGCGCCAGCAGCTTGGAGGCGGGGGCGGATTCTAACTATGGCTACACCTTC.

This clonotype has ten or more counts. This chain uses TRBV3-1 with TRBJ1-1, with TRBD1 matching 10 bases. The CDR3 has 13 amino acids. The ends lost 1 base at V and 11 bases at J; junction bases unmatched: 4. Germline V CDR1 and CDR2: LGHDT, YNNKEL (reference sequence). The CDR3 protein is CASSQGDRGRAFF. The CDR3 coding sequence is TGTGCCAGCAGCCAAGGGGACAGGGGACGCGCTTTCTTT. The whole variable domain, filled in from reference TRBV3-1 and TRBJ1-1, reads DTAVSQTPKYLVTQMGNDKSIKCEQNLGHDTMYWYKQDSKKFLKIMFSYNNKELIINETVPNRFSPKSPDKAHLNLHINSLELGDSAVYFCASSQGDRGRAFFGQGTRLTVV.

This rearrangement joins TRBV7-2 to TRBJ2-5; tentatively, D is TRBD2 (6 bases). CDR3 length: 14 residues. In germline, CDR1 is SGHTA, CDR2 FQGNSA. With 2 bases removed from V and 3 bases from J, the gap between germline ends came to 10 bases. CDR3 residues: CASSLKAGKETQYF. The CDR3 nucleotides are TGTGCCAGCAGCTTAAAGGCGGGGAAAGAGACCCAGTACTTC.

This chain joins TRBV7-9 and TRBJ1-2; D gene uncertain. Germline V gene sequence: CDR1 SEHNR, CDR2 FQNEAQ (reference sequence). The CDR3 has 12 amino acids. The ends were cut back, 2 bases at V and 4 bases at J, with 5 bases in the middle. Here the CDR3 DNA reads TGTGCCAGCAGCTTAAGTCTCTATGGCTACACCTTC. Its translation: CASSLSLYGYTF.

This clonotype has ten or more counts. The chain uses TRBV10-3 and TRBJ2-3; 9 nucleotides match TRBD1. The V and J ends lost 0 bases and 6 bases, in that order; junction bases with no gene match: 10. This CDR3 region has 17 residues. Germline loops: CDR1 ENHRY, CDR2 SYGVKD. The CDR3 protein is CAISESGTGTAWDTQYF. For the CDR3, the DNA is TGTGCCATCAGTGAGTCGGGGACAGGGACAGCATGGGATACGCAGTATTTT.

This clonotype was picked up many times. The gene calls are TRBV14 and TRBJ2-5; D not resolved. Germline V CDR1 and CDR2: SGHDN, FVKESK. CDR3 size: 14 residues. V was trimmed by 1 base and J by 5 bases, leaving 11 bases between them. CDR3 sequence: CASSQGARSETQYF. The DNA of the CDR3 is TGTGCCAGCAGCCAAGGTGCCAGGTCGGAGACCCAGTACTTC.

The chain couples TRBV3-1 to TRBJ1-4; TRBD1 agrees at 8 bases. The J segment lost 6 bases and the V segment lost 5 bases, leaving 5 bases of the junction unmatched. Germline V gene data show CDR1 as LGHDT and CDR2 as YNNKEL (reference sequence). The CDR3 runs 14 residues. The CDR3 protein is CASSKTGDDEKLFF. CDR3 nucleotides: TGTGCCAGCAGCAAGACAGGGGACGATGAAAAACTGTTTTTT.

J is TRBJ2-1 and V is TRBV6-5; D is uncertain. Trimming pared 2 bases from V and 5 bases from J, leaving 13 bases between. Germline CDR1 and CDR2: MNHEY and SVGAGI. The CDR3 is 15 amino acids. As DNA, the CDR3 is TGTGCCAGCAGTTACGTTTCAGGCTACAACAATGAGCAGTTCTTC. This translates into CASSYVSGYNNEQFF.

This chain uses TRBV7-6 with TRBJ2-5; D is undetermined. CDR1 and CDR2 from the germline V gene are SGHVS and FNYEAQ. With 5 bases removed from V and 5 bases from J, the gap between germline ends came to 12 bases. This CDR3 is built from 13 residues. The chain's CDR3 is CASSLLHGETQYF. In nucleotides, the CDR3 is TGTGCCAGCAGCCTACTGCACGGGGAGACCCAGTACTTC.

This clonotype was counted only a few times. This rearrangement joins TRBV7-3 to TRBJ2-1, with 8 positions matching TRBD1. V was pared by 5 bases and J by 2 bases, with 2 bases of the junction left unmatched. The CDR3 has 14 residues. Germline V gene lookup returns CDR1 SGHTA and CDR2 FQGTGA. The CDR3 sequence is CASSVRGPYNEQFF. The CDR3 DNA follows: TGTGCCAGCAGCGTCAGGGGGCCCTACAATGAGCAGTTCTTC.

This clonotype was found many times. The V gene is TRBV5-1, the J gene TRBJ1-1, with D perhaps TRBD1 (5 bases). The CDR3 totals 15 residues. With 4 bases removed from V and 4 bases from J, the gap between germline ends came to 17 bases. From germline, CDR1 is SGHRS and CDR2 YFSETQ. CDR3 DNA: TGCGCCAGCAGCATAAGGGACGGCGGCCCCACTGAAGCTTTCTTT. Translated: CASSIRDGGPTEAFF.

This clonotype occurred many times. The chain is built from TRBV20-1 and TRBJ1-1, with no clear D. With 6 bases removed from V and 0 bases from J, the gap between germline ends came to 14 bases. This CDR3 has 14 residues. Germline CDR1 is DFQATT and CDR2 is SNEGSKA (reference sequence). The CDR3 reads CSAPGAPMNTEAFF. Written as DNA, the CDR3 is TGCAGTGCCCCTGGTGCCCCAATGAACACTGAAGCTTTCTTT.

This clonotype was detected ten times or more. CDR3 DNA: TGCAGCGTTACAGGGGGCGCAGGGGATCAGCCCCAGCATTTT. It translates to CSVTGGAGDQPQHF. The chain uses TRBV29-1 and TRBJ1-5; 9 bases map to TRBD1. Looked up from germline, CDR1 is SQVTM and CDR2 is ANQGSEA. J gave up 5 bases and V 5 bases, and 7 bases lay outside the gene matches. This CDR3 is built from 14 residues.

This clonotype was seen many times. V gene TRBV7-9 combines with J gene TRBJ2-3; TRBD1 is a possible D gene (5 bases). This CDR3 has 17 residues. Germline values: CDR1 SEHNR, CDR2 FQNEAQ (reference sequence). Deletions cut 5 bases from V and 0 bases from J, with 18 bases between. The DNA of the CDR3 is TGTGCCAGCAGCGCCGGACGACAGAACCCTAGCACAGATACGCAGTATTTT. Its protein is CASSAGRQNPSTDTQYF.

CDR3 region: CASSLEGQINSPLHF. The CDR3 coding sequence is TGTGCCAGCAGCTTAGAGGGACAGATTAATTCACCCCTCCACTTT. The chain carries TRBV11-1 and TRBJ1-6; TRBD1 agrees at 7 bases. The CDR3 consists of 15 residues. In germline, CDR1 is SGHAT, CDR2 FQDESV (reference sequence). V dropped 1 base and J dropped 6; count of bases not matched to a gene: 3.

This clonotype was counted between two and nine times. The CDR3 sequence: CASSVAANYGYTF. The CDR3 nucleotides are TGTGCCAGCAGCGTAGCAGCTAACTATGGCTACACCTTC. This chain connects TRBV9 to TRBJ1-2, with D uncertain. There are 13 residues in the CDR3. From germline, CDR1 is SGDLS and CDR2 YYNGEE. Between the trimmed V and J ends, which lost 0 bases and 0 bases, there was a span of 3 bases.

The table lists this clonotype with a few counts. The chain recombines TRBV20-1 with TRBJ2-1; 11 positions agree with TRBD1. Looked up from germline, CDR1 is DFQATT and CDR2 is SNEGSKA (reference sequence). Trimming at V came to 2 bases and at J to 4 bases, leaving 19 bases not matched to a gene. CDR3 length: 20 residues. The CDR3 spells CSARPVGGQGVISGYNEQFF. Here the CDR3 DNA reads TGCAGTGCTAGACCCGTGGGGGGACAGGGGGTTATTTCGGGGTACAATGAGCAGTTCTTC.

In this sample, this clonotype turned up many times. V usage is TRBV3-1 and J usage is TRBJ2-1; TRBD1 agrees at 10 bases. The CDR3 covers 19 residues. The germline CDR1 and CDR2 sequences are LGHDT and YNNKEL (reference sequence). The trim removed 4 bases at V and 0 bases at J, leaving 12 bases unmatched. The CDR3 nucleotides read TGTGCCAGCAGCCCTTCCGGGACAGGGGCGCCCAGCTCCTACAATGAGCAGTTCTTC. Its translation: CASSPSGTGAPSSYNEQFF.

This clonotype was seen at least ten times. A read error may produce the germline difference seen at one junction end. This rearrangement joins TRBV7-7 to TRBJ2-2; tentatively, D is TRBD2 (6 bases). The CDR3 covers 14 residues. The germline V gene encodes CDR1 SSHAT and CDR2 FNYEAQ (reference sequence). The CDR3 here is CASRRGLNTGELFF. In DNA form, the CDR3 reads TGTGCTAGCAGACGGGGACTTAACACCGGGGAGCTGTTTTTT. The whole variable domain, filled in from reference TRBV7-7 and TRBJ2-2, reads GAGVSQSPRYKVTKRGQDVTLRCDPISSHATLYWYQQALGQGPEFLTYFNYEAQPDKSGLPSDRFSAERPEGSISTLTIQRTEQRDSAMYRCASRRGLNTGELFFGEGSRLTVL.

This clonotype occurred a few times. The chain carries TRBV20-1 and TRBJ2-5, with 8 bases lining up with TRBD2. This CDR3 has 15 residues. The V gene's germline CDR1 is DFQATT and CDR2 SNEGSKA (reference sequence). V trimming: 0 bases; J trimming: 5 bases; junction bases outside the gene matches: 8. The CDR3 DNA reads TGCAGTGCTAGAGATAGCAGCGGGGGTGGGGAGACCCAGTACTTC. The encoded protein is CSARDSSGGGETQYF.

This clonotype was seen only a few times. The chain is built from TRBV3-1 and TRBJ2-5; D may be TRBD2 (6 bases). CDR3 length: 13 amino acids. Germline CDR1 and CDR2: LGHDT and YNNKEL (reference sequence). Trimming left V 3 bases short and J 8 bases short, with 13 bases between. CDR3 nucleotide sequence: TGTGCCAGCAGCCACCTCGGGGAGGAAACCCAGTACTTC. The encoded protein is CASSHLGEETQYF.

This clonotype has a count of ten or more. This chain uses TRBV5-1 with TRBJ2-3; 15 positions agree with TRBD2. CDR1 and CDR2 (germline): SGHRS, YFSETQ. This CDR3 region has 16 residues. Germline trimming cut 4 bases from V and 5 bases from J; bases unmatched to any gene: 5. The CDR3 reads CASSPGTSGGLDTQYF. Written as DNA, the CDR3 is TGCGCCAGCAGCCCTGGGACTAGCGGGGGGCTAGATACGCAGTATTTT.

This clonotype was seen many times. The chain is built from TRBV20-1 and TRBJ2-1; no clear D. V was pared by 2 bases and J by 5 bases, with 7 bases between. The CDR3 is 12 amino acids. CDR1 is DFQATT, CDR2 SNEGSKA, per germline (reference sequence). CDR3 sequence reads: CSARFLHNEQFF. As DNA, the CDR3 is TGCAGTGCTAGATTCTTACACAATGAGCAGTTCTTC.

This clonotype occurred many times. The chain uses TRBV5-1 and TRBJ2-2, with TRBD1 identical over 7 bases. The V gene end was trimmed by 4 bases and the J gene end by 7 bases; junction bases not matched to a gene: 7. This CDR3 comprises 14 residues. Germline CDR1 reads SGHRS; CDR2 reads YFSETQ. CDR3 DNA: TGCGCCAGCAGCCGACAGGGTGATAACGGGGAGCTGTTTTTT. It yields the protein CASSRQGDNGELFF. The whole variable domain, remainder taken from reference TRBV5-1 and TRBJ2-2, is KAGVTQTPRYLIKTRGQQVTLSCSPISGHRSVSWYQQTPGQGLQFLFEYFSETQRNKGNFPGRFSGRQFSNSRSEMNVSTLELGDSALYLCASSRQGDNGELFFGEGSRLTVL.

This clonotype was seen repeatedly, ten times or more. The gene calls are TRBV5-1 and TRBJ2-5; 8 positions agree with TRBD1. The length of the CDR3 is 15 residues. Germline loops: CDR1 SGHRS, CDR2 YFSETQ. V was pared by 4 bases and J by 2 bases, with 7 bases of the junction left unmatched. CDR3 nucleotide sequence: TGCGCCAGCAGCCCAGGGACAGGCGGGCAAGAGACCCAGTACTTC. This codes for CASSPGTGGQETQYF.

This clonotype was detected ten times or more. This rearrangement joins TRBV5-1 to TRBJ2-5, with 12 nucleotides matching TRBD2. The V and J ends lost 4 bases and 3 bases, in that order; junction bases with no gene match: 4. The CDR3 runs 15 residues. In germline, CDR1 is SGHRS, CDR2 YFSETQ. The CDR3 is CASSPRLAGEETQYF. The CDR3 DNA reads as TGCGCCAGCAGCCCCAGACTAGCGGGGGAAGAGACCCAGTACTTC.

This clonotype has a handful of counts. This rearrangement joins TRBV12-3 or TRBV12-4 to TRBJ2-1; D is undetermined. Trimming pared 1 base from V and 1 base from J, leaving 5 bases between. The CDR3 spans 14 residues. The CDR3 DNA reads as TGTGCCAGCAGTTTAGACCATTCCTACAATGAGCAGTTCTTC. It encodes CASSLDHSYNEQFF.